What follows are 20 T cell receptor beta chains derived from one specimen sequenced in a study of blood T cell repertoires in COVID-19. Produced via immunoSEQ multiplex PCR; TCRdb's table is partial and in-frame only. The sample shows some 320,000 clones, roughly nine tenths of them seen only once. The sample comprised PBMCs or T cells enriched from blood (not recorded which). The receptors were gathered from a woman in her twenties or thirties who had been exposed to COVID-19.

The chain carries TRBV19 and TRBJ1-2; maybe TRBD1 (5 bases). V lost 2 bases and J 2 bases, leaving 15 bases between the germline ends. Germline V lookup: CDR1 LNHDA, CDR2 SQIVND (reference sequence). The CDR3 covers 16 residues. The CDR3 loop reads CASSILGKGRNYGYTF. The DNA of the CDR3 is TGTGCCAGTAGTATATTGGGAAAGGGGCGCAACTATGGCTACACCTTC.

The chain recombines TRBV29-1 with TRBJ2-7; 15 positions match TRBD2. Germline CDR1 reads SQVTM; CDR2 reads ANQGSEA. This CDR3 spans 18 amino acids. Trimming took 1 base from V and 0 from J; bases not matched to a gene: 7. CDR3 coding DNA: TGCAGCGTTGAAGGGGTCCCGGGACTAGCGGGGGGCTCCTACGAGCAGTACTTC. Translation gives CSVEGVPGLAGGSYEQYF.

V is TRBV5-1 and J is TRBJ2-5, with 15 bases matching TRBD2. This CDR3 is built from 17 residues. Germline CDR1 reads SGHRS; CDR2 reads YFSETQ. V lost 5 bases and J lost 2; bases outside the gene matches: 7. CDR3 in amino acids: CASSLLGTSGGQETQYF. Written as DNA, the CDR3 is TGCGCCAGCAGTCTTCTAGGGACTAGCGGGGGGCAAGAGACCCAGTACTTC.

The CDR3 loop reads CASRDGTAKNIQYF. The CDR3 DNA reads as TGTGCCAGCAGGGACGGGACAGCAAAAAACATTCAGTACTTC. The rearrangement links TRBV2 to TRBJ2-4; 7 positions match TRBD1. Per germline, CDR1 SNHLY and CDR2 FYNNEI. This CDR3 is 14 amino acids long. J was trimmed by 4 bases and V by 6 bases; bases with no gene match: 6.

The V and J genes are TRBV5-8 and TRBJ1-1, with 7 bases lining up with TRBD1. The CDR3 has 16 residues. Germline V gene lookup returns CDR1 SGHTS and CDR2 YDEGEE. J gave up 1 base and V 2 bases, and 8 bases lay outside the gene matches. This CDR3 is CASSLLPGQKNTEAFF. In DNA form, the CDR3 reads TGTGCCAGCAGCTTACTCCCGGGACAGAAGAACACTGAAGCTTTCTTT. Drawing the rest from reference TRBV5-8 and TRBJ1-1, the complete variable domain is EAGVTQSPTHLIKTRGQQATLRCSPISGHTSVYWYQQALGLGLQFLLWYDEGEERNRGNFPPRFSGRQFPNYSSELNVNALELEDSALYLCASSLLPGQKNTEAFFGQGTRLTVV.

V and J are TRBV5-4 and TRBJ2-2, with D tentatively TRBD1 (5 bases). The germline V gene encodes CDR1 SGHNT and CDR2 YYREEE (reference sequence). The CDR3 spans 16 residues. Trimming left V 3 bases short and J 1 base short, with 13 bases between. CDR3: CASSSGWGVNTGELFF. The CDR3, as DNA: TGTGCCAGCAGCTCTGGATGGGGCGTGAACACCGGGGAGCTGTTTTTT.

In DNA, the CDR3 is TGTGCCAGCAGCCCTGGGACTCTGAGCCACTACGAGCAGTACTTC. Translated: CASSPGTLSHYEQYF. This sequence joins TRBV11-1 and TRBJ2-7; a weak D match, TRBD2 (6 bases). V gave up 5 bases and J gave up 3 bases, with 17 bases separating them. Germline-derived CDR1 and CDR2 are SGHAT and FQDESV (reference sequence). The CDR3 has 15 amino acids.

The chain couples TRBV5-5 to TRBJ1-2; 7 nucleotides line up with TRBD1. J lost 3 bases, V lost 4 bases, and 6 bases had no gene match. This CDR3 region has 14 residues. Germline V gene sequence: CDR1 SGHKS, CDR2 YYEKEE (reference sequence). CDR3 protein: CASSILGTDYGYTF. In DNA, the CDR3 is TGTGCCAGCAGCATCCTTGGGACAGACTATGGCTACACCTTC.

This sequence joins TRBV29-1 and TRBJ1-2, with unresolved D. Trimming pared 4 bases from V and 4 bases from J, leaving 10 bases between. This CDR3 region has 12 residues. CDR1 SQVTM and CDR2 ANQGSEA come from the germline V gene. CDR3 in DNA: TGCAGCGTTGCCGTAGTGTTCTATGGCTACACCTTC. It is translated as CSVAVVFYGYTF.

The count of this clone is one. The chain couples TRBV27 to TRBJ1-5; TRBD1 is a possible D gene (5 bases). This CDR3 has 14 amino acids. Germline V gives CDR1 MNHEY, CDR2 SMNVEV (reference sequence). V lost 3 bases and J 2 bases, leaving 8 bases between the germline ends. The CDR3 DNA reads TGTGCCAGCAGTTTGGGGGGGGGCAATCAGCCCCAGCATTTT. Translating it yields CASSLGGGNQPQHF.

The chain combines TRBV7-9 with TRBJ2-5; TRBD1 matches 8 bases. The length of the CDR3 is 13 residues. The germline V gene has CDR1 SEHNR and CDR2 FQNEAQ (reference sequence). V gave up 5 bases and J gave up 10 bases; unmatched junction bases: 9. The CDR3 nucleotides are TGTGCCAGCAGCCCGGGACAGGAAGGGGTCCAGTACTTC. Amino acids: CASSPGQEGVQYF. The full variable domain, completed using reference TRBV7-9 and TRBJ2-5, is DTGVSQNPRHKITKRGQNVTFRCDPISEHNRLYWYRQTLGQGPEFLTYFQNEAQLEKSRLLSDRFSAERPKGSFSTLEIQRTEQGDSAMYLCASSPGQEGVQYFGPGTRLLVL.

The chain combines TRBV4-2 with TRBJ1-1, with 9 bases identical to TRBD1. This CDR3 is built from 16 residues. The V segment lost 2 bases and the J segment 5 bases; nucleotides outside the gene matches: 9. CDR1 and CDR2 from the germline V gene are LGHNA and YNFKEQ. CDR3 in amino acids: CASSQQQGALLTEAFF. For the CDR3, the DNA is TGTGCCAGCAGCCAACAACAGGGGGCTCTATTAACTGAAGCTTTCTTT.

The J gene is TRBJ1-1, the V gene TRBV7-9; D uncertain. With 2 bases removed from V and 3 bases from J, the gap between germline ends came to 7 bases. The CDR3 runs 13 residues. CDR1 is SEHNR, CDR2 FQNEAQ, per germline (reference sequence). CDR3 loop: CASSLSTDTEAFF. The CDR3 DNA follows: TGTGCCAGCAGCTTATCCACGGACACTGAAGCTTTCTTT.

The chain has TRBV6-5 and TRBJ2-7, with D maybe TRBD1 (6 bases). The CDR3 totals 15 residues. Germline V lookup: CDR1 MNHEY, CDR2 SVGAGI. Trimming pared 6 bases from V and 2 bases from J, leaving 17 bases between. The CDR3 here is CASSKDRRETYEQYF. The CDR3 DNA sequence: TGTGCCAGCAGCAAAGACAGGCGAGAGACCTACGAGCAGTACTTC.

The V gene is TRBV3-1 (or the pseudogene TRBV3-2), the J gene TRBJ2-7; 9 bases are a match to TRBD1. V shed 0 bases and J 5 bases; nucleotides not matched to a gene: 5. The CDR3 sequence is 15 residues long. The V gene's germline CDR1 is LGHDT and CDR2 YNNKEL (reference sequence). CDR3 bases: TGTGCCAGCAGCCAAGAAGGGGACAGGGAACACGAGCAGTACTTC. Its translation is CASSQEGDREHEQYF.

V and J are TRBV15 and TRBJ1-4; 7 bases are a match to TRBD1. The V and J ends lost 5 bases and 4 bases, in that order; junction bases with no gene match: 7. The CDR3 length is 15 residues. Germline V gives CDR1 LNHNV, CDR2 YYDKDF (reference sequence). The DNA for the CDR3 is TGTGCCACCAGCGGTGGGACAGCCCATAATGAAAAACTGTTTTTT. It is translated as CATSGGTAHNEKLFF.

V usage is TRBV6-5 and J usage is TRBJ1-1; TRBD1 is a possible D gene (5 bases). Looked up from germline, CDR1 is MNHEY and CDR2 is SVGAGI. The ends were cut back, 5 bases at V and 5 bases at J, with 15 bases in the middle. The CDR3 is 14 residues long. CDR3 bases: TGTGCCAGCAGTCTTACAGGTTCTGTGACTGAAGCTTTCTTT. Its translation: CASSLTGSVTEAFF.

The V and J genes are TRBV4-3 and TRBJ2-3; TRBD2 agrees at 14 bases. Germline-derived CDR1 and CDR2 are LGHNA and YSLEER. Germline trimming cut 3 bases from V and 1 base from J; bases unmatched to any gene: 0. The CDR3 extends over 16 amino acids. CDR3 region: CASSQTSGGGTDTQYF. The CDR3 coding sequence is TGCGCCAGCAGCCAGACTAGCGGGGGGGGCACAGATACGCAGTATTTT.

This sequence joins TRBV14 and TRBJ2-7, with 7 bases fitting TRBD2. V shed 4 bases and J 5 bases; nucleotides not matched to a gene: 11. Germline loops: CDR1 SGHDN, CDR2 FVKESK. CDR3 length: 15 residues. CDR3 sequence reads: CASSLRLARVHEQYF. The CDR3 DNA is TGTGCCAGCAGCCTAAGACTAGCTAGGGTCCACGAGCAGTACTTC.

This clone was observed a few times. The CDR3 loop is CASGLVRGNTEAFF. The CDR3 DNA is TGTGCTAGTGGTTTGGTAAGGGGGAACACTGAAGCTTTCTTT. This chain joins TRBV12-5 and TRBJ1-1, with D possibly being TRBD1 (5 bases). Germline assignment: CDR1 LGHNT and CDR2 FRNRAP. V lost 0 bases, J lost 1 base, and 6 bases lay in between. CDR3 size: 14 residues.